This TCR beta chain was documented in a study of blood T cell repertoires in COVID-19. The protocol was immunoSEQ multiplex PCR, while the TCRdb copy is restricted to in-frame clones and leaves out a portion. The sample carries under 40,000 clones, about 89% recorded once. V trimming: 1 base; J trimming: 1 base; junction bases outside the gene matches: 3. Per the germline V gene, CDR1 is SGHKS and CDR2 is YYEKEE (reference sequence). The CDR3 is 15 residues long. This rearrangement joins TRBV5-5 to TRBJ2-3; 7 nucleotides align to TRBD1. The sequencing input was peripheral blood. This receptor was obtained from an elderly man with active COVID-19. In DNA form, the CDR3 reads TGTGCCAGCAGCTTGTTCCAGGGGGGCACAGATACGCAGTATTTT. Amino acids: CASSLFQGGTDTQYF.